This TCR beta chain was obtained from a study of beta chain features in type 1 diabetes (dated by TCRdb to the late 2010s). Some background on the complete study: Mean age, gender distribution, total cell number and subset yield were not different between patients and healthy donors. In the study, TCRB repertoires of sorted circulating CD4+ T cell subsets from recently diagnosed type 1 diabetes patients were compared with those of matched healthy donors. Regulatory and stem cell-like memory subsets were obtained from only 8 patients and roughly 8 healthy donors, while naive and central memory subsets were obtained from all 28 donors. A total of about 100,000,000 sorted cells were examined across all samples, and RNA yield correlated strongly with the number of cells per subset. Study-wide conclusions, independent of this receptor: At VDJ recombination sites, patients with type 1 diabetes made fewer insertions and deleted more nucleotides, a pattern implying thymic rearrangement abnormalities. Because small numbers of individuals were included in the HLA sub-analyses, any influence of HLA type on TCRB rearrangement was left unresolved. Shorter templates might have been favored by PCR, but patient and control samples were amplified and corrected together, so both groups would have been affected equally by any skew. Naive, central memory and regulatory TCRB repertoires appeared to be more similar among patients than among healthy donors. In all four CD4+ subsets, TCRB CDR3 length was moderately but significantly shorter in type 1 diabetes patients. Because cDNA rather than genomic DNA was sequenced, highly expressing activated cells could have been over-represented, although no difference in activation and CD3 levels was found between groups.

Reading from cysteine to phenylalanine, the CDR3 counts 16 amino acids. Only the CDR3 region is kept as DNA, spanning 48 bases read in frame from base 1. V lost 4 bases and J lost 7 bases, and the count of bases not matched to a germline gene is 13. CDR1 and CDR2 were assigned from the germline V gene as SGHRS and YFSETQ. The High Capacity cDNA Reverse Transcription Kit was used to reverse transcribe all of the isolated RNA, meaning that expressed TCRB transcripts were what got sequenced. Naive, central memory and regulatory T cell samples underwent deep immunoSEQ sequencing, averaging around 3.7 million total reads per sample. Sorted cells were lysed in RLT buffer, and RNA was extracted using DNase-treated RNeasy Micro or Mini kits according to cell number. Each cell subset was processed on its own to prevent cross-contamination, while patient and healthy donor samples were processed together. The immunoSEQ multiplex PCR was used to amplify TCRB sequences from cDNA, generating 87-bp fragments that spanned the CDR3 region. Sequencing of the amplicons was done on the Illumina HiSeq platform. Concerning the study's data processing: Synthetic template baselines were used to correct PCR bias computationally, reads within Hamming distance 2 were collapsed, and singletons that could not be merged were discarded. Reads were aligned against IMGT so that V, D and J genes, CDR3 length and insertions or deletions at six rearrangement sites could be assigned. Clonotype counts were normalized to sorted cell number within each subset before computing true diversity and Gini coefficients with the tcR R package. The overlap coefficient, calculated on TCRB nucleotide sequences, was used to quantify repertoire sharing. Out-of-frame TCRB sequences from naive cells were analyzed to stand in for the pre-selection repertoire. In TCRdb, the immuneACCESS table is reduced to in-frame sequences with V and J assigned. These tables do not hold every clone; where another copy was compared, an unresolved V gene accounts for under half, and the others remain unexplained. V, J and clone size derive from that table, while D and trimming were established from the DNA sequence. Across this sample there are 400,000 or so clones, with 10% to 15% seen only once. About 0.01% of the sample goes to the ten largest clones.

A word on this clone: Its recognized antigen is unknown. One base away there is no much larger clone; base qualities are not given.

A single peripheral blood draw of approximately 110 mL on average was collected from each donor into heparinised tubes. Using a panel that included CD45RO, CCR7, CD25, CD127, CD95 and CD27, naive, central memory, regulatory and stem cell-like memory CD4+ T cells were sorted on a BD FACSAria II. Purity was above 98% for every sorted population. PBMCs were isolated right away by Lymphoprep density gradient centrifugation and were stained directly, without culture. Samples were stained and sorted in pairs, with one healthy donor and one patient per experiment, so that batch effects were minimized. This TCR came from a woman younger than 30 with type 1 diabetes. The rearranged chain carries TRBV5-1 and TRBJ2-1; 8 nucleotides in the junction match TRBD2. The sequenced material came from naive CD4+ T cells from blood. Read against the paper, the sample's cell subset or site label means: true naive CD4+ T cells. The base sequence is TGCGCCAGCAGCAACCCCGGGGGGGGCCGACAGAATGAGCAGTTCTTC. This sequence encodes CASSNPGGGRQNEQFF. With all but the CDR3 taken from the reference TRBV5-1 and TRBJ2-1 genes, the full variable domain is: KAGVTQTPRYLIKTRGQQVTLSCSPISGHRSVSWYQQTPGQGLQFLFEYFSETQRNKGNFPGRFSGRQFSNSRSEMNVSTLELGDSALYLCASSNPGGGRQNEQFFGPGTRLTVL.